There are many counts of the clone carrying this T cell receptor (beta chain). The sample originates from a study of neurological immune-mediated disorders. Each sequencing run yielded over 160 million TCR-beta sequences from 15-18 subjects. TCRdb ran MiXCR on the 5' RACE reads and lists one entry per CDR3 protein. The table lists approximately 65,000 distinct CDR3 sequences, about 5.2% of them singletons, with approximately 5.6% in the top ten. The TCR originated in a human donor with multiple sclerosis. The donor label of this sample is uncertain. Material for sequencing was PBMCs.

In DNA, the CDR3 is TGCAGTGCGAGCGACAGATATGGCTACACCTTC. Protein product: CSASDRYGYTF. The rearrangement joins TRBV20-1 to TRBJ1-2; D is perhaps TRBD1 (5 bases). This CDR3 region has 11 residues. Per the germline V gene, CDR1 is DFQATT and CDR2 is SNEGSKA (reference sequence). With 6 bases removed from V and 5 bases from J, the gap between germline ends came to 10 bases.